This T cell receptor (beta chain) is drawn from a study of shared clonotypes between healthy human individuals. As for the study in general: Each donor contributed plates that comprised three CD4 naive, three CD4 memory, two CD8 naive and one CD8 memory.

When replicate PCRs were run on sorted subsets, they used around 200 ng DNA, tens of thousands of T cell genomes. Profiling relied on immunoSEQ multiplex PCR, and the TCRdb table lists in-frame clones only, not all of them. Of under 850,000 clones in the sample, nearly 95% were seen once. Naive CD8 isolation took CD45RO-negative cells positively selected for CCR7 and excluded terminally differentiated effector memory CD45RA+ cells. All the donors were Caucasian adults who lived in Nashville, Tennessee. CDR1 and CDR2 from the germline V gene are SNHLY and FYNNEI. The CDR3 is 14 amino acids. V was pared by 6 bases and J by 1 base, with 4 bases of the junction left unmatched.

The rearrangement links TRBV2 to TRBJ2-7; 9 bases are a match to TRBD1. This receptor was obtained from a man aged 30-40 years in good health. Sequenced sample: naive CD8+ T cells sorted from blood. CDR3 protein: CASRDRGTSYEQYF. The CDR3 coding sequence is TGTGCCAGCAGGGACAGGGGTACTTCCTACGAGCAGTACTTC.